What follows are 7 T cell receptor beta chains derived from one specimen sequenced in a study of T-cell reconstitution after alpha-beta-depleted transplantation in children. Unique molecular identifiers were used to barcode this TCRbeta library. TCRdb called the PCR reads again in MiXCR, with one record for every CDR3 protein. The sample has 670,000 or so distinct CDR3 sequences; roughly 13% are singletons. The sample in question was PBMCs, obtained before TCRalphabeta/CD19-depleted stem cell transplant. The receptors were gathered from a girl aged 2 to 9 with congenital amegakaryocytic thrombocytopenia, due to receive a stem cell transplant.

This clonotype was seen only a few times. The chain carries TRBV2 and TRBJ2-5; TRBD2 matches at 11 bases. The V segment lost 11 bases and the J segment 5 bases; nucleotides outside the gene matches: 7. The CDR3 consists of 13 residues. CDR1 SNHLY and CDR2 FYNNEI come from the germline V gene. The CDR3: CASRTSGGETQYF. The DNA for the CDR3 is TGTGCCTCCCGAACTAGCGGGGGCGAGACCCAGTACTTC.

This clonotype was seen more than once but under ten times. J is TRBJ1-3 and V is TRBV5-1, with 7 bases that match TRBD1. Germline loops: CDR1 SGHRS, CDR2 YFSETQ. The CDR3 sequence is 17 residues long. The junction had 8 bases not matched to a gene; V was cut back by 2 bases and J by 0 bases. Here the CDR3 reads CASSFNPDRSSGNTIYF. CDR3 nucleotides: TGCGCCAGCAGCTTTAACCCGGACAGGAGCTCTGGAAACACCATATATTTT. Using reference TRBV5-1 and TRBJ1-3 for the parts outside the CDR3, the full variable domain is KAGVTQTPRYLIKTRGQQVTLSCSPISGHRSVSWYQQTPGQGLQFLFEYFSETQRNKGNFPGRFSGRQFSNSRSEMNVSTLELGDSALYLCASSFNPDRSSGNTIYFGEGSWLTVV.

The chain is built from TRBV10-2 and TRBJ2-1, with a weak D call TRBD2 (7 bases). This CDR3 has 12 amino acids. Between the trimmed V and J ends, which lost 8 bases and 8 bases, there was a span of 13 bases. Germline V CDR1 and CDR2: WSHSY, SAAADI. CDR3 sequence: CASRAGADEQFF. The DNA of the CDR3 is TGCGCCAGCCGCGCGGGGGCTGATGAGCAGTTCTTC.

This clonotype was recorded many times. The chain employs TRBV7-3 and TRBJ2-3; 12 positions match TRBD2. Germline CDR1 SGHTA, CDR2 FQGTGA. This CDR3 is 16 amino acids long. Trimming removed 1 base from V and 5 bases from J; junction bases left unmatched: 4. CDR3 in DNA: TGTGCCAGCAGCTTAAGACTAGCGGGAGTCGGAGATACGCAGTATTTT. Protein product: CASSLRLAGVGDTQYF.

In this sample, this clonotype turned up many times. The CDR3 region has the DNA TGTGCCAGCAGCTTAGTGCATAGTACCGGGGAGCTGTTTTTT. Protein sequence: CASSLVHSTGELFF. The genes are TRBV7-3 and TRBJ2-2; D call uncertain. Trimming stripped 2 bases from V and 5 bases from J, with 9 bases between. This CDR3 contains 14 residues. CDR1 and CDR2 from the germline V gene are SGHTA and FQGTGA.

In its sample, this clonotype was seen many times. The chain carries TRBV20-1 and TRBJ2-7; D uncertain. The germline V gene has CDR1 DFQATT and CDR2 SNEGSKA (reference sequence). The CDR3 contains 15 residues. V lost 2 bases, J lost 1 base, and 15 bases lay in between. The CDR3: CSARPLPDRSYEQYF. CDR3 nucleotide sequence: TGCAGTGCTAGACCCCTGCCTGATAGGTCCTACGAGCAGTACTTC.

This clonotype was seen at least ten times. J is TRBJ2-1 and V is TRBV5-1; 10 nucleotides match TRBD2. V gave up 6 bases and J gave up 5 bases; unmatched junction bases: 8. The CDR3 runs 15 residues. Germline V CDR1 and CDR2: SGHRS, YFSETQ. The DNA for the CDR3 is TGCGCCAGCACCGCCAGGACTAGCGGTAACAATGAGCAGTTCTTC. Protein product: CASTARTSGNNEQFF.